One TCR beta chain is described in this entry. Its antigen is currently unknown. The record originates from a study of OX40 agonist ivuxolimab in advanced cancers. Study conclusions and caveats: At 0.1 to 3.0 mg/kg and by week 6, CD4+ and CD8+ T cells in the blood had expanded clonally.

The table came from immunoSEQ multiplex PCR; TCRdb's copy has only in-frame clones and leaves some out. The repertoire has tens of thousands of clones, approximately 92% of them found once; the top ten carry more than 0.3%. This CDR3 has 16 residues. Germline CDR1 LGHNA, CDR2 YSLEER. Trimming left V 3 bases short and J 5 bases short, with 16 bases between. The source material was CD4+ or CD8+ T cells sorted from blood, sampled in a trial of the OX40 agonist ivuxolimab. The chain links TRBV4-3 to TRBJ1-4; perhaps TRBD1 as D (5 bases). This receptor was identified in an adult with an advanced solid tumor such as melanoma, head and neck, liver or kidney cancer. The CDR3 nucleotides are TGCGCCAGCAGCCACGCACCGGGACGGTCGAATGAAAAACTGTTTTTT. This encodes CASSHAPGRSNEKLFF.